This TCR beta chain was documented in a study of T cell responses to AZD1222 COVID-19 vaccine. This CDR3 spans 13 amino acids. Germline assignment: CDR1 SGHAT and CDR2 FQNNGV. Deletions cut 2 bases from V and 8 bases from J, with 9 bases between. TCRdb keeps only in-frame clones here, not all; method: immunoSEQ multiplex PCR. The sample lists 200,000 or so clones, about 93% occurring once. Material: peripheral blood, obtained on day 0 of MenACWY control vaccination. The V gene is TRBV11-2, the J gene TRBJ1-4; no clear D gene. The sequence came from an adult in good health. CDR3 nucleotide sequence: TGTGCCAGCAGCTTAAATCCAGTAGAAAAACTGTTTTTT. Translating it yields CASSLNPVEKLFF.